The rows below give T cell receptor beta chains drawn from one sample of a study of cytomegalovirus exposure and HLA in healthy donors. Profiled with immunoSEQ multiplex PCR; TCRdb holds only in-frame clones, not every one. The sample comprises some 200,000 clones, roughly 90% of which are singletons, and around 0.21% rests with the top ten. The sequencing input was PBMCs. Every receptor here comes from a girl under three years old in good health and CMV-seronegative. Each CDR3 is given with its conserved first and last residue. A D gene is named only where the DNA matches it firmly.

CDR3	J	V	D
CASSPLGGRAPLHF	TRBJ1-6	TRBV18	NA
CASSYRMTYEQYF	TRBJ2-7	TRBV6-5	NA
CASKGGTSGYNEQFF	TRBJ2-1	TRBV2	TRBD2
CAWSSAQGLSSGANVLTF	TRBJ2-6	TRBV30	NA
CASSPSGGNYGYTF	TRBJ1-2	TRBV7-3	NA
CASSLRGRVEETQYF	TRBJ2-5	TRBV5-6	TRBD2
CASSHTRAGLGNTEAFF	TRBJ1-1	TRBV5-1	NA
CASSEDYRGTIEQYF	TRBJ2-7	TRBV2	TRBD1
CASRSREKLFF	TRBJ1-4	TRBV6-4	NA
CATSRGDRAQETQYF	TRBJ2-5	TRBV15	TRBD1
CASSQGGAYGYTF	TRBJ1-2	TRBV4-1	NA
CASSLGTSSKAFF	TRBJ1-1	TRBV7-9	NA
CASSLGGSNQPQHF	TRBJ1-5	TRBV11-2	NA
CASSLAGGARGYTF	TRBJ1-2	TRBV5-6	NA
CASSVDRAGANVLTF	TRBJ2-6	TRBV11-1	TRBD1
CAWSGGGGKTQYF	TRBJ2-5	TRBV30	TRBD2
CASSRAWGDEQFF	TRBJ2-1	TRBV5-8	NA
CASSPSIWGGGLANEQYF	TRBJ2-7	TRBV7-2	TRBD2
CASRGQGDYGYTF	TRBJ1-2	TRBV2	TRBD1
CAISLSTGSSISYGYTF	TRBJ1-2	TRBV10-3	NA
CASSLNLGTTSYEQYF	TRBJ2-7	TRBV7-8	TRBD2
CASRPKGGNSNQPQHF	TRBJ1-5	TRBV19	NA
CAWSRGGETQYF	TRBJ2-5	TRBV30	NA
CASSGGYGGQETQYF	TRBJ2-5	TRBV6-6	NA
CASSKLRQAGNTIYF	TRBJ1-3	TRBV6-6	NA
CASRLTGSPNYGYTF	TRBJ1-2	TRBV6-5	NA
CASSLQGLLDTQYF	TRBJ2-3	TRBV4-1	NA
CAISVRDRQDGYTF	TRBJ1-2	TRBV10-3	TRBD1
CASSVQIQGGLYNEQFF	TRBJ2-1	TRBV9	NA
CASSLSAGRVDEQFF	TRBJ2-1	TRBV7-3	NA
CASSVGQGSSPSTDTQYF	TRBJ2-3	TRBV9	TRBD1
CATSRDGGRVRSEQYF	TRBJ2-7	TRBV15	NA
CASSSTGQNEAFF	TRBJ1-1	TRBV7-9	NA
CASGLEGTDTQYF	TRBJ2-3	TRBV5-1	NA
CASSLRGREETQYF	TRBJ2-5	TRBV7-9	NA
CACRGATNQTNTGELFF	TRBJ2-2	TRBV7-9	NA
CASSQEAASNYEQYF	TRBJ2-7	TRBV4-1	NA
CASTKDAGVGSYEQYF	TRBJ2-7	TRBV5-6	TRBD2
CASKTGNYGYTF	TRBJ1-2	TRBV25-1	NA
CASSQGGGNPPYEQYF	TRBJ2-7	TRBV4-3	NA
CASSQDPGDTQYF	TRBJ2-3	TRBV4-3	NA
CASSYWEYTEAFF	TRBJ1-1	TRBV6-5	NA
CASSQDSRGNTGELFF	TRBJ2-2	TRBV4-2	NA
CASSVGWEFNEKLFF	TRBJ1-4	TRBV6-1	NA
CASSMGGDSYEQYF	TRBJ2-7	TRBV5-4	TRBD2
CASRDPRLAGPSGELFF	TRBJ2-2	TRBV11-2	TRBD2
CASSFSVHRNQPQHF	TRBJ1-5	TRBV27	NA
CAWNPGSTDTQYF	TRBJ2-3	TRBV30	NA
CASSLDLNEQFF	TRBJ2-1	TRBV13	NA
CASSSTGEYILSPLHF	TRBJ1-6	TRBV5-6	TRBD1
CSVLITTSGRSEQFF	TRBJ2-1	TRBV29-1	TRBD2
CASRERGSYNEQFF	TRBJ2-1	TRBV19	NA
CASSATTGEREQYF	TRBJ2-7	TRBV9	TRBD1
CSVEDGAVANYGYTF	TRBJ1-2	TRBV29-1	NA
CASSVGPRETGNTIYF	TRBJ1-3	TRBV9	NA
CASSVGLTYEQYF	TRBJ2-7	TRBV9	NA